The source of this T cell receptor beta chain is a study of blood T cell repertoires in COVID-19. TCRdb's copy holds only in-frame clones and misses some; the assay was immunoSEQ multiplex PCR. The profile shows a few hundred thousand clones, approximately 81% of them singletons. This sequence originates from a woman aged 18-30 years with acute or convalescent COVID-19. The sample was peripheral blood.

CDR3 amino acids: CASRGETSGELNEQFF. As DNA, the CDR3 is TGTGCCAGCAGGGGAGAGACTAGCGGGGAACTAAATGAGCAGTTCTTC. The V gene is TRBV6-6, the J gene TRBJ2-1; 11 nucleotides agree with TRBD2. Germline V lookup: CDR1 MNHNY, CDR2 SVGAGI (reference sequence). This CDR3 contains 16 residues. Trimming removed 6 bases from V and 7 bases from J; junction bases left unmatched: 11.